Reported below is one T cell receptor (beta chain). What this receptor recognizes is not known. The record has no base qualities; no much larger clone is one base away. All of the isolated RNA was reverse transcribed with the High Capacity cDNA Reverse Transcription Kit, so expressed TCRB transcripts were sequenced. Deep immunoSEQ sequencing was applied to naive, central memory and regulatory T cell samples, giving an average of approximately 3.8 million total reads per sample. Sorted cells were lysed in RLT buffer, and RNA was extracted using DNase-treated RNeasy Micro or Mini kits according to cell number. Each cell subset was processed on its own to prevent cross-contamination, while patient and healthy donor samples were processed together. The immunoSEQ multiplex PCR was used to amplify TCRB sequences from cDNA, generating 87-bp fragments that spanned the CDR3 region. Amplicons were sequenced on the Illumina HiSeq platform. As for how the authors treated the data: PCR bias was corrected computationally using synthetic template baselines, and reads within Hamming distance 2 were collapsed, with unmergeable singletons discarded. Reads were aligned against IMGT to assign V, D and J genes, CDR3 length and insertions or deletions at six rearrangement sites. Within each subset, clonotype counts were normalized to the number of sorted cells before true diversity and Gini coefficients were calculated with the tcR R package. Repertoire sharing was quantified using the overlap coefficient calculated on TCRB nucleotide sequences. Out-of-frame TCRB sequences from naive cells were analyzed to stand in for the pre-selection repertoire. TCRdb stores this immuneACCESS table with in-frame sequences only. Part of the clones is absent; in the studies checked, under half of the shortfall reflects unresolved V genes, and no reason is known for the rest. V and J calls and clone size are as listed in that table; D and trimming were resolved from the DNA. The sample data list just over 450,000 clones, and over 25% of these were observed just once. The leading ten clones occupy more than 0.055% of the sample.

The record originates from a study of beta chain features in type 1 diabetes (dated by TCRdb to the late 2010s). Concerning the study at large: No differences in mean age, gender distribution, total cell number or subset yield were found between patients and healthy donors. Whereas all 30 or so donors provided naive and central memory subsets, regulatory and stem cell-like memory subsets were isolated from just 8 patients and about eight healthy donors. A total of 90 million to 120 million sorted cells were examined across all samples, and a strong correlation was observed between cell number per subset and RNA yield. The study compared the TCRB repertoires of sorted circulating CD4+ T cell subsets in recently diagnosed type 1 diabetes patients with those in matched healthy donors.

CDR1 and CDR2 are read off the germline V gene (reference sequence) as MNHEY and SMNVEV. V loses 4 bases at its end and J loses 5 bases; junction bases beyond the gene matches: 6. The CDR3 has 15 amino acids, counting the end cysteine and phenylalanine. Only CDR3 DNA remains: 45 bases, in frame from the first base. A single peripheral blood draw of about 120 mL on average was collected from each donor into heparinised tubes. A BD FACSAria II was used to sort naive, central memory, regulatory and stem cell-like memory CD4+ T cells with a panel that included CD45RO, CCR7, CD25, CD127, CD95 and CD27. Every sorted population had a purity above 98%. PBMCs were separated immediately by Lymphoprep density gradient centrifugation and were stained directly, without being cultured. So that batch effects would be minimized, each experiment stained and sorted samples in pairs, pairing one healthy donor with one patient.

General study outcomes and caveats: Shorter templates might have been favored by PCR, but patient and control samples were amplified and corrected together, so both groups would have been affected equally by any skew. Because cDNA rather than genomic DNA was sequenced, highly expressing activated cells could have been over-represented, although no difference in activation and CD3 levels was found between groups. Type 1 diabetes patients showed a moderate but significant shortening of TCRB CDR3 length in all four CD4+ subsets. HLA sub-analyses involved small numbers of individuals, so any influence of HLA type on TCRB rearrangement remained unresolved. Fewer insertions and more nucleotide deletions at VDJ recombination sites were observed in patients with type 1 diabetes, implying thymic rearrangement abnormalities. The naive, central memory and regulatory TCRB repertoires appeared to resemble one another more closely among patients than among healthy donors.

Sequenced sample: naive CD4+ T cells from blood. This specimen's cell subset or site label, interpreted: true naive CD4+ T cells. The sequence was collected from a man between 18 and 29 years old in good health. The sequence joins TRBV27 to TRBJ2-7; TRBD2 aligns with 12 central bases. The DNA sequence is TGTGCCAGCAGTTCTTGGACTAGCGGGGAGGACGAGCAGTACTTC. Translated, it gives CASSSWTSGEDEQYF.